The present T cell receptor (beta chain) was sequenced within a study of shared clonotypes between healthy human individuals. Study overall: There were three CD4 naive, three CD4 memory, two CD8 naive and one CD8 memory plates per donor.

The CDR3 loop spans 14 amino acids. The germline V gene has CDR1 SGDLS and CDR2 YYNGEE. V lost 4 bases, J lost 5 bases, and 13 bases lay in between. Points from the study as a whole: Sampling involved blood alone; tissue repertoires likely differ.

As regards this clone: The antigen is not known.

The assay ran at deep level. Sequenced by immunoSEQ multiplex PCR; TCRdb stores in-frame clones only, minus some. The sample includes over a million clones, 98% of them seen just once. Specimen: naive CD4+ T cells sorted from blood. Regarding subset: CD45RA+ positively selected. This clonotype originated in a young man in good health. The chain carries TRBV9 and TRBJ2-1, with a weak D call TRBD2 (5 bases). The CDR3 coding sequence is TGTGCCAGCAGCCCCTGGGCGGGTAACAATGAGCAGTTCTTC. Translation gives CASSPWAGNNEQFF.